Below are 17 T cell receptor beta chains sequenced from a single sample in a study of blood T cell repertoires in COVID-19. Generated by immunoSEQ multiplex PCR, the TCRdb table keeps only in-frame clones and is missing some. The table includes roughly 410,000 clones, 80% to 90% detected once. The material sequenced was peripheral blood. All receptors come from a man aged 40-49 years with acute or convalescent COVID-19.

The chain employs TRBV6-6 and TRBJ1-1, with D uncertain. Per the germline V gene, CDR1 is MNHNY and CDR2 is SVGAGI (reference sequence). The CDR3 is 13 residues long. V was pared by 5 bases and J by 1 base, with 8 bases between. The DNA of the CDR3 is TGTGCCAGCAGTGCGGCGGGGAACACTGAAGCTTTCTTT. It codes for CASSAAGNTEAFF.

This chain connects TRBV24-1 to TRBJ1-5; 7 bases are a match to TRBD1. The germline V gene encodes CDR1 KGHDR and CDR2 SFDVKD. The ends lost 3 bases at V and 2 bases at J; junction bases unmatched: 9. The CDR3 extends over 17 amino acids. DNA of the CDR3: TGTGCCACCAGTGATCAAAGTACAGGGGTGGGCAATCAGCCCCAGCATTTT. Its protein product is CATSDQSTGVGNQPQHF.

The CDR3 here is CASSLGGGTETQYF. CDR3 sequence (DNA): TGTGCCAGCAGCTTGGGGGGCGGGACAGAGACCCAGTACTTC. This sequence joins TRBV5-6 and TRBJ2-5; D might be TRBD2 (6 bases). Deletions cut 0 bases from V and 4 bases from J, with 10 bases between. CDR1 SGHDT and CDR2 YYEEEE come from the germline V gene. The CDR3 totals 14 residues.

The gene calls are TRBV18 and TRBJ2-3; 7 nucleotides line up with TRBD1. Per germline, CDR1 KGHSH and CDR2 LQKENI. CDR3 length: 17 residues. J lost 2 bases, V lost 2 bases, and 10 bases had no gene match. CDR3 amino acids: CASSPSVDRVSTDTQYF. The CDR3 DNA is TGTGCCAGCTCACCAAGCGTAGACAGGGTCTCCACAGATACGCAGTATTTT.

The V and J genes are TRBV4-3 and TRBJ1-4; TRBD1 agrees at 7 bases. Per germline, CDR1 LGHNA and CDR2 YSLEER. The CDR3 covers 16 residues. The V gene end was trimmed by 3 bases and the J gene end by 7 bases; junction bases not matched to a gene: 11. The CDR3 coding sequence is TGCGCCAGCAGCCAGTTAGGAGGGGGCGCCGGTGAAAAACTGTTTTTT. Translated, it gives CASSQLGGGAGEKLFF.

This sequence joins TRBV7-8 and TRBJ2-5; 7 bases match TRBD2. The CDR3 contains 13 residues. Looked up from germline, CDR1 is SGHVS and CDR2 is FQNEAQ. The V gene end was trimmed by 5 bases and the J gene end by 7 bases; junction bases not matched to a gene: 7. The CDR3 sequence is CASSSGIDGTQYF. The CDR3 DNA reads TGTGCCAGCAGCAGCGGGATTGATGGGACCCAGTACTTC.

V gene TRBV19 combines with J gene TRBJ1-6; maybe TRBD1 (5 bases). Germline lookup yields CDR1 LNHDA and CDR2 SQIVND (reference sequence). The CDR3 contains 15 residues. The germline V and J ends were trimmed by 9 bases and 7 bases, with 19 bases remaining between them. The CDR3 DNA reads TGTGCCAGCAGTGAGGTTGGAGGGGAGAATTCACCCCTCCACTTT. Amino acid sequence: CASSEVGGENSPLHF.

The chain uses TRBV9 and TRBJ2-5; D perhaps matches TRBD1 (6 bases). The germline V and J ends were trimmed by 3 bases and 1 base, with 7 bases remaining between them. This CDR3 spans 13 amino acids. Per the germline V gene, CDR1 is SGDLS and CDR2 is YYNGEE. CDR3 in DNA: TGTGCCAGCAGCGAGGACAGCCAAGAGACCCAGTACTTC. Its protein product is CASSEDSQETQYF.

This CDR3 reads CASSYKDRPNEQFF. Here the CDR3 DNA reads TGCGCCAGCAGCTACAAAGACAGGCCCAATGAGCAGTTCTTC. This rearrangement joins TRBV5-1 to TRBJ2-1; tentatively, D is TRBD1 (6 bases). Trimming took 3 bases from V and 6 from J, leaving 13 bases between them. The germline CDR1 and CDR2 sequences are SGHRS and YFSETQ. The CDR3 totals 14 residues.

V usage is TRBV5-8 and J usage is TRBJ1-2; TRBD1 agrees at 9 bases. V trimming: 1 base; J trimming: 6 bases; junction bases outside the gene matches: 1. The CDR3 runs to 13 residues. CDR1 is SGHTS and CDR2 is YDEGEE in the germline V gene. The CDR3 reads CASSLWTGDGYTF. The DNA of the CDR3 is TGTGCCAGCAGCTTGTGGACAGGGGATGGCTACACCTTC.

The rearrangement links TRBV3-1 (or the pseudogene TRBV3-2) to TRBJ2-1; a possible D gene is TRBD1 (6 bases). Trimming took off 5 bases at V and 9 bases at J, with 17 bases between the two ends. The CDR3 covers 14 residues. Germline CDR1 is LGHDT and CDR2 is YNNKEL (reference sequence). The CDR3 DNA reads TGTGCCAGCAGCAGCCAGGGGATTAGGGGTGAGCAGTTCTTC. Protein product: CASSSQGIRGEQFF.

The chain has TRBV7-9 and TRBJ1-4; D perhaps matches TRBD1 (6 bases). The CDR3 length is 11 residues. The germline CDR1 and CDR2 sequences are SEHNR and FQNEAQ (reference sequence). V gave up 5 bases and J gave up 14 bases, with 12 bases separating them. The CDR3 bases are TGTGCCAGCAGCCTAGACAGGTGGCTGTTTTTT. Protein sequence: CASSLDRWLFF.

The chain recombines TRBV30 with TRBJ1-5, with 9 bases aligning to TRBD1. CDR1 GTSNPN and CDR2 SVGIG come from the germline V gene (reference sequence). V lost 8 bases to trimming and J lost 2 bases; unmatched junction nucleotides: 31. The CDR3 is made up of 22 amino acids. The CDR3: CARRGSKPLLRTGTGCNQPQHF. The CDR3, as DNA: TGTGCCCGCCGAGGGTCTAAACCCCTTTTACGAACCGGGACAGGGTGCAATCAGCCCCAGCATTTT.

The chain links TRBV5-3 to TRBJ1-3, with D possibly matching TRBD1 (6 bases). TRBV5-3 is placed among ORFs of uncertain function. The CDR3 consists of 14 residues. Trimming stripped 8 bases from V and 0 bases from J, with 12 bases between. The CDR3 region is CARTGQCSGNTIYF. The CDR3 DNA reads TGTGCCAGGACCGGACAGTGCTCTGGAAACACCATATATTTT.

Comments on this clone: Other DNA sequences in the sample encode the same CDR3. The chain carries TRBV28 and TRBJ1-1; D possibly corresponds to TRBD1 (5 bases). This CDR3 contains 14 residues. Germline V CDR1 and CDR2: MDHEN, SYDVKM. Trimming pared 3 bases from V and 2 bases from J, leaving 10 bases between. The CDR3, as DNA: TGTGCCAGCAGTTTGGGGCAGGGCAACACTGAAGCTTTCTTT. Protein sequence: CASSLGQGNTEAFF.

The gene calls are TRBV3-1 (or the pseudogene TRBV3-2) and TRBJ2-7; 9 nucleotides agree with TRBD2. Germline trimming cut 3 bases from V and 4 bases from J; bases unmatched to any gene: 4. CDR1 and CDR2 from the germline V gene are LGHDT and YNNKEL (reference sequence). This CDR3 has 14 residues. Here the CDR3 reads CASSHAGGVYEQYF. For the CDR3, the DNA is TGTGCCAGCAGCCATGCGGGGGGGGTATACGAGCAGTACTTC.

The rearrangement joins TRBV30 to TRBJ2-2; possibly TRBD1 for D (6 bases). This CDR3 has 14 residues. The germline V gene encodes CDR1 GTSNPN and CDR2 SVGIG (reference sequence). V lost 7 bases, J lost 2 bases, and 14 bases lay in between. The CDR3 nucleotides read TGTGCCTCTAAGCTCAGGGGAAACACCGGGGAGCTGTTTTTT. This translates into CASKLRGNTGELFF. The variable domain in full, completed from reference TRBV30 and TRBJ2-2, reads SQTIHQWPATLVQPVGSPLSLECTVEGTSNPNLYWYRQAAGRGLQLLFYSVGIGQISSEVPQNLSASRPQDRQFILSSKKLLLSDSGFYLCASKLRGNTGELFFGEGSRLTVL.